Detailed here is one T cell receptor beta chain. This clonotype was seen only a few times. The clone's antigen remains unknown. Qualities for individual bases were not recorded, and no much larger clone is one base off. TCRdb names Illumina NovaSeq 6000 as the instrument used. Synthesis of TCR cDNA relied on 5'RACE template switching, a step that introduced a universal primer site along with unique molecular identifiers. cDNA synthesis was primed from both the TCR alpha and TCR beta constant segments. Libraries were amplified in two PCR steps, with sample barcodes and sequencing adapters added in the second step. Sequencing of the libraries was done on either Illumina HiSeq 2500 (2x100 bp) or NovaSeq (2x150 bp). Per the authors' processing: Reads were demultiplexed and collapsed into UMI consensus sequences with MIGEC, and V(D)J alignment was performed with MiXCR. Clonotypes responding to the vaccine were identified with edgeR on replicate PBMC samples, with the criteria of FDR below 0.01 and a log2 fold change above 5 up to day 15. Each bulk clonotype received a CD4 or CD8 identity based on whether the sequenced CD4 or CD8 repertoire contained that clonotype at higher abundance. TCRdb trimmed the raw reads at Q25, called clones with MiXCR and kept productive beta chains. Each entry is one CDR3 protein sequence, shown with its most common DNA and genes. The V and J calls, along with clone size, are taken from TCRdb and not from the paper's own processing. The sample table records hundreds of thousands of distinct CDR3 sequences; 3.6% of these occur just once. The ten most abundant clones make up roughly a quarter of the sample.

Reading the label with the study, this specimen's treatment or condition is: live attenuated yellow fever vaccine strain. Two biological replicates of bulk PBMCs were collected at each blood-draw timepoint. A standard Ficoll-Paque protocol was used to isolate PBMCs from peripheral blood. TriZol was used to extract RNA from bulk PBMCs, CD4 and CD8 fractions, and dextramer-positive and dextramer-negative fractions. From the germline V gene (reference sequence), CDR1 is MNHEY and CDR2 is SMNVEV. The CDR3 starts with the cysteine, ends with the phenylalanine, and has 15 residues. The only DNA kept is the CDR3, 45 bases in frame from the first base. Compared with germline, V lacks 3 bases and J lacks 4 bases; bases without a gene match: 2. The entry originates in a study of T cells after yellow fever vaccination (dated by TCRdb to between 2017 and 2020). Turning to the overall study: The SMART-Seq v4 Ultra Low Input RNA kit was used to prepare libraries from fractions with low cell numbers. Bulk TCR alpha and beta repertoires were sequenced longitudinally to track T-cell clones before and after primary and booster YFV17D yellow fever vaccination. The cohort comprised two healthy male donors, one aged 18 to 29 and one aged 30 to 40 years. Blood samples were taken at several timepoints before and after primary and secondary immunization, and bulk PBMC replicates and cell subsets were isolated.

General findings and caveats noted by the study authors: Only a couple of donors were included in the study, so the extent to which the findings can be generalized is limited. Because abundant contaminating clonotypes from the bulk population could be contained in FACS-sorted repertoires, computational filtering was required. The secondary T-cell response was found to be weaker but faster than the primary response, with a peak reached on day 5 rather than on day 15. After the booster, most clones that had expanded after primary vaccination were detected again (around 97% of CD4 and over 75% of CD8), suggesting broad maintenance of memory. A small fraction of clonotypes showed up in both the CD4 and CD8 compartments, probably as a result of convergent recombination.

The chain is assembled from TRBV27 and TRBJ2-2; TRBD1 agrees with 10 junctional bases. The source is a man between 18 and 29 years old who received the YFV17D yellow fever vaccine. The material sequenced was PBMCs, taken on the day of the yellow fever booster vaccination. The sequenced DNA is TGTGCCAGCAGTTTGAGACAGGGGGCCACCGGGGAGCTGTTTTTT. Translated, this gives CASSLRQGATGELFF.